This T cell receptor (beta chain) is from a study of blood T cell repertoires in COVID-19 (TCRdb year 2020). Describing the broader study: Samples covering the acute and convalescent phases of COVID-19 were provided by collaborators in the United States, Italy and Spain. The repertoires were released in a freely available public database meant as a resource for research on the immune response to SARS-CoV-2. The prospective study material was composed of cDNA or gDNA derived from T cells, B-cell-depleted T cells, or PBMCs. Where available, HLA class I and class II types were obtained from metadata supplied by the sample provider rather than from assay-based typing. Deeply sampled blood TCRbeta repertoires from subjects exposed to, actively infected with, or recovered from COVID-19 were included in the dataset. The sample metadata nearly always contained a de-identified subject ID, COVID-19 status, age in years and sex. The samples were drawn from the first 160 participants of the ongoing ImmuneRACE study and from 1,254 subjects provided by 6 global collaborators.

V was cut back by 0 bases and J by 1 base, leaving a gap of 13 bases between them. The germline V gene (reference sequence) specifies LNHNV as CDR1 and YYDKDF as CDR2. The CDR3 sequence holds 16 residues, the cysteine and phenylalanine included. Kept here is only the CDR3 DNA, which spans 48 bases and is read in frame from base 1. With regard to this clone: Its cognate antigen has yet to be identified. No much larger clone is present one base from it, and per-base qualities are unavailable.

The immunoSEQ Assay, a bias-controlled multiplex PCR, was used to amplify TCRbeta CDR3 regions from genomic DNA. The authors' analysis ran thus. Nucleated cell counts per sample were estimated from amplification of reference gene primers within the assay. To quantify the absolute abundance of each unique TCRbeta CDR3 rearrangement, sequence reads were collapsed and filtered. For each sample, productive Simpson clonality was calculated as the square root of Simpson's diversity index over productive rearrangements. TCRdb mirrors the immuneACCESS table, restricted to in-frame sequences. Some clones are absent from its copies; in checked studies, under half trace to an unresolved V gene, and the reason for the others is unknown. V, J and clone size were drawn from that table, and D and trimming were deduced from the DNA. Counted in this sample were about 61,000 clones; around nine tenths of them appeared once. Of the sample, 20% to 25% is held by the ten largest clones.

Points the paper makes about the study in general: The quantity of clinical and demographic metadata differed by source and by participant and was supplied without curation.

Collaborating institutions collected whole blood in K2EDTA tubes following their own protocols. For TCRbeta analysis, collaborators shipped samples in one of three forms: frozen whole blood, isolated PBMCs, or DNA extracted from either of those sample types. Sample: peripheral blood. The rearrangement joined TRBV15 to TRBJ2-7; TRBD1 might be the D gene, on 7 matching bases. This receptor was identified in a woman aged 50 to 60 with active or convalescent COVID-19. The DNA sequence is given as TGTGCCACCAGCAGAGATAGCAGGGGGGCGTCCTACGAGCAGTACTTC. Translated, this is CATSRDSRGASYEQYF.